Presented here are 10 T cell receptor beta chains from one specimen sequenced in a study of a mutant IDH1 vaccine in newly diagnosed glioma. This sample's time point: baseline, week 1 (first vaccination visit). The treatment is: pre-vaccination baseline after standard-of-care therapy. Measured with immunoSEQ multiplex PCR; TCRdb has only the in-frame clones, and not every one. The top ten hold 15% to 20% of the sample, which has about 38,000 clones, around 90% seen once. This specimen was PBMCs, taken from a glioma patient treated with radiotherapy, temozolomide or both. These receptors were obtained from a man younger than 35 with glioma.

In DNA form, the CDR3 reads TGTGCCAGCAGGGAACACAGGGGCAATCAGCCCCAGCATTTT. Translated: CASREHRGNQPQHF. The V and J genes are TRBV6-6 and TRBJ1-5; D is perhaps TRBD1 (6 bases). V shed 6 bases and J shed 2 bases, with 11 bases lying between them. Germline assignment: CDR1 MNHNY and CDR2 SVGAGI (reference sequence). The CDR3 totals 14 residues.

This clone was picked up one time. The CDR3 DNA reads TGTGCCTGGAGTGTAGGAGCGGACCCACCGTCTAACTATGGCTACACCTTC. Its protein product is CAWSVGADPPSNYGYTF. The V and J genes are TRBV30 and TRBJ1-2, with D uncertain. Per the germline V gene, CDR1 is GTSNPN and CDR2 is SVGIG (reference sequence). CDR3 size: 17 residues. Trimming left V 0 bases short and J 0 bases short, with 17 bases between.

V usage is TRBV6-6 and J usage is TRBJ2-1; possible D gene TRBD2, 6 bases. Per the germline V gene, CDR1 is MNHNY and CDR2 is SVGAGI (reference sequence). The CDR3 is 14 residues long. Trimming cost V 2 bases and J 9 bases, with 14 bases left between them. CDR3 residues: CASSYPRGAGEQFF. The CDR3 nucleotides read TGTGCCAGCAGTTACCCTCGCGGGGCAGGTGAGCAGTTCTTC.

This clone was seen a single time. The rearrangement joins TRBV5-1 to TRBJ1-1, with TRBD1 identical over 8 bases. The CDR3 runs 13 residues. The V gene end was trimmed by 3 bases and the J gene end by 10 bases; junction bases not matched to a gene: 8. CDR1 and CDR2 (germline): SGHRS, YFSETQ. CDR3 residues: CASSSGQGEAAFF. The CDR3 DNA reads TGCGCCAGCAGCTCTGGACAGGGCGAGGCAGCTTTCTTT.

The genes are TRBV27 and TRBJ2-7, with D perhaps matching TRBD2 (7 bases). Per germline, CDR1 MNHEY and CDR2 SMNVEV (reference sequence). The CDR3 runs to 15 residues. V was cut by 7 bases and J by 2 bases, with 18 bases left in between. In DNA form, the CDR3 reads TGTGCCAGCAAGGAGGGGGGAGCGGGACCCTACGAGCAGTACTTC. This sequence encodes CASKEGGAGPYEQYF.

The chain recombines TRBV4-3 with TRBJ2-3; D possibly corresponds to TRBD2 (5 bases). This CDR3 is built from 13 residues. V dropped 9 bases and J dropped 0 bases, with 10 bases sitting between them. Germline V gene sequence: CDR1 LGHNA, CDR2 YSLEER. The CDR3 DNA reads TGCGCCAGTGGGGAGACGAGCACAGATACGCAGTATTTT. It codes for CASGETSTDTQYF.

This clone was found once. J is TRBJ2-3 and V is TRBV6-5, with D uncertain. The CDR3 sequence is 13 residues long. Looked up from germline, CDR1 is MNHEY and CDR2 is SVGAGI. V lost 6 bases and J lost 7, with 14 bases in between. The CDR3 nucleotides read TGTGCCAGCAGCCCGCCGTCGACCCATACGCAGTATTTT. Translated, it gives CASSPPSTHTQYF.

V is TRBV7-8 and J is TRBJ1-1; D gene ambiguous. Germline loops: CDR1 SGHVS, CDR2 FQNEAQ. This CDR3 is built from 13 residues. Trimming removed 0 bases from V and 8 bases from J, with 10 bases in between. CDR3 sequence reads: CASSLAPGIEAFF. The DNA of the CDR3 is TGTGCCAGCAGCTTAGCTCCGGGAATAGAAGCTTTCTTT. The full variable domain, rest sourced from reference TRBV7-8 and TRBJ1-1, is GAGVSQSPRYKVAKRGQDVALRCDPISGHVSLFWYQQALGQGPEFLTYFQNEAQLDKSGLPSDRFFAERPEGSVSTLKIQRTQQEDSAVYLCASSLAPGIEAFFGQGTRLTVV.

The chain joins TRBV7-2 to TRBJ2-6; D is perhaps TRBD1 (6 bases). The CDR3 is 16 amino acids. Germline loops: CDR1 SGHTA, CDR2 FQGNSA. The ends were cut back, 3 bases at V and 2 bases at J, with 11 bases in the middle. CDR3 nucleotides: TGTGCCAGCAGCTTTACAGGGACCCCTGGGGCCAACGTCCTGACTTTC. Its translation is CASSFTGTPGANVLTF.

With regard to this clone: Sequence at one end of the junction differs from germline and may be a read error. V and J are TRBV29-1 and TRBJ1-1, with TRBD1 as a possible D gene (5 bases). The CDR3 loop spans 13 amino acids. CDR1 is SQVTM and CDR2 is ANQGSEA in the germline V gene. For the CDR3, the DNA is TGCAGCGTGGAAGGCAGGGCTGCCACTGAAGCTTTCTTT. Translated: CSVEGRAATEAFF.